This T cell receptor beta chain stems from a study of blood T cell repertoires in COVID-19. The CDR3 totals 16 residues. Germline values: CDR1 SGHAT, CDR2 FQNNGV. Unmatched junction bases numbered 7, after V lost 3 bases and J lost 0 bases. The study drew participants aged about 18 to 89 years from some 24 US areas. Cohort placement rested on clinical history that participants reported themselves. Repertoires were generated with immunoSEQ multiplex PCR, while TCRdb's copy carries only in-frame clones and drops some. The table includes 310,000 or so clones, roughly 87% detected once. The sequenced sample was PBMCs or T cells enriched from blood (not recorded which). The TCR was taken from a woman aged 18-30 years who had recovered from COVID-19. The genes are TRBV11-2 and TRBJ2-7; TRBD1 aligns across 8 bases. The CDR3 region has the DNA TGTGCCAGCAGCTTTTCGGGACAGGCGAGCTCCTACGAGCAGTACTTC. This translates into CASSFSGQASSYEQYF.